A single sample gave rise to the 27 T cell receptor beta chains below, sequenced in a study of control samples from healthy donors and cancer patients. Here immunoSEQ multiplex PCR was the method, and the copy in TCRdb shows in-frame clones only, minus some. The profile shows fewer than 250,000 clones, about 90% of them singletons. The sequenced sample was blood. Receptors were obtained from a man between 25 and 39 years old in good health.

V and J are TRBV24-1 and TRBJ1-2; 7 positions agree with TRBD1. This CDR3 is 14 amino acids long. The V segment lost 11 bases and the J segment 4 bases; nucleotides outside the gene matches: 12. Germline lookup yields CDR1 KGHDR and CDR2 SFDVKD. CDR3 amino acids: CANYPGGQPYGYTF. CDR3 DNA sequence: TGTGCCAACTATCCAGGGGGACAGCCCTATGGCTACACCTTC.

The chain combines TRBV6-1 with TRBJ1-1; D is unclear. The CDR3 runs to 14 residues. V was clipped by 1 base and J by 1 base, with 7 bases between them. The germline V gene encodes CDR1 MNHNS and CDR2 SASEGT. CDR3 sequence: CASSEERENTEAFF. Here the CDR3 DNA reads TGTGCCAGCAGTGAAGAGAGGGAGAACACTGAAGCTTTCTTT.

Written as DNA, the CDR3 is TGTGCCAGCACCGGACTAGCGGGGGGGGCGCCACCCTACGAGCAGTACTTC. Protein sequence: CASTGLAGGAPPYEQYF. The chain recombines TRBV3-1 (or the pseudogene TRBV3-2) with TRBJ2-7; 15 nucleotides match TRBD2. Germline loops: CDR1 LGHDT, CDR2 YNNKEL (reference sequence). The V gene end was trimmed by 7 bases and the J gene end by 2 bases; junction bases not matched to a gene: 9. The length of the CDR3 is 17 residues.

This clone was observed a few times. CDR3 residues: CASSVGLPVIDTQYF. As DNA, the CDR3 is TGTGCCAGCAGTGTGGGACTCCCCGTAATAGATACGCAGTATTTT. The genes are TRBV2 and TRBJ2-3, with D perhaps matching TRBD2 (6 bases). The CDR3 spans 15 residues. Between the trimmed V and J ends, which lost 4 bases and 5 bases, there was a span of 16 bases. Germline V lookup: CDR1 SNHLY, CDR2 FYNNEI.

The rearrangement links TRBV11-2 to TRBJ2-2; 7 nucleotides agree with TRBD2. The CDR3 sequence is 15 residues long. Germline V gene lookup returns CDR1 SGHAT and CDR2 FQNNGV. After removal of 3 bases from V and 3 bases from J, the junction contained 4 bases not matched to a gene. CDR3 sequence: CASSLSGADTGELFF. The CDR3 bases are TGTGCCAGCAGCTTGAGCGGGGCAGACACCGGGGAGCTGTTTTTT.

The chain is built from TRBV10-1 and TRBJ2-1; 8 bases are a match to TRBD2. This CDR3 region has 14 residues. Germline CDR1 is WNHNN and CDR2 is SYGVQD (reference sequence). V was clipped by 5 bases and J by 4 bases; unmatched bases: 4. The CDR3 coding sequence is TGCGCCAGCAGTCCGGGACTAGAATACAATGAGCAGTTCTTC. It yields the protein CASSPGLEYNEQFF.

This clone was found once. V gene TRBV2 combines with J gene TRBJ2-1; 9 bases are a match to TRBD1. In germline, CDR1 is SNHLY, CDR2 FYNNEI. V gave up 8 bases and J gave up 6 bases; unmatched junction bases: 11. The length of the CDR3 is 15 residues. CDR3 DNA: TGTGCCAGCCCTCCCGACTACAGGGGGCCCAATGAGCAGTTCTTC. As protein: CASPPDYRGPNEQFF.

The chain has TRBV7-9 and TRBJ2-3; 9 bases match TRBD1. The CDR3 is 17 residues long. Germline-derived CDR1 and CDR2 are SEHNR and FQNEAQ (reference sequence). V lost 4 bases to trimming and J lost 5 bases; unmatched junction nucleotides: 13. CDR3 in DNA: TGTGCCAGCAGCTCCCCATTGGATACAGGGGGCGAAGATACGCAGTATTTT. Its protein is CASSSPLDTGGEDTQYF.

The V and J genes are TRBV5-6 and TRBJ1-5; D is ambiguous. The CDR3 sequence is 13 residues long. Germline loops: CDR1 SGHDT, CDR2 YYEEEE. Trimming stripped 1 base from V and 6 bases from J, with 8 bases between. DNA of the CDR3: TGTGCCAGCAGCTTGTCCGACGGTCAGCCCCAGCATTTT. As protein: CASSLSDGQPQHF. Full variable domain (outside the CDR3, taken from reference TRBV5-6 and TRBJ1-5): DAGVTQSPTHLIKTRGQQVTLRCSPKSGHDTVSWYQQALGQGPQFIFQYYEEEERQRGNFPDRFSGHQFPNYSSELNVNALLLGDSALYLCASSLSDGQPQHFGDGTRLSIL.

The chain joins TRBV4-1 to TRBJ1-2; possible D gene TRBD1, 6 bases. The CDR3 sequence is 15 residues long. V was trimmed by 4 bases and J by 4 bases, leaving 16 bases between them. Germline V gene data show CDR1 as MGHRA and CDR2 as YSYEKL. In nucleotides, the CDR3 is TGCGCCAGCAGCCCCCCTATTACAGGGATCTATGGCTACACCTTC. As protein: CASSPPITGIYGYTF.

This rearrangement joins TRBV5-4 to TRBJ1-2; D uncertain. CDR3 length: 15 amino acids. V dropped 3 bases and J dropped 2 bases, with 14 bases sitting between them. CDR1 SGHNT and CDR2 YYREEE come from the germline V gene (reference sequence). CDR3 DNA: TGTGCCAGCAGCTCCTATCATCGGCAGAACTATGGCTACACCTTC. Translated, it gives CASSSYHRQNYGYTF.

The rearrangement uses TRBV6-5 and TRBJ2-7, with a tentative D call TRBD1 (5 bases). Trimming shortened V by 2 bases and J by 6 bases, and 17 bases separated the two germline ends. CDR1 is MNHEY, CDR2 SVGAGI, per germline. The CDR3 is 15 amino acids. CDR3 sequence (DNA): TGTGCCAGCAGTTACGATGCAGGGAATACAGCCGAGCAGTACTTC. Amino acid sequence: CASSYDAGNTAEQYF.

The CDR3 DNA sequence: TGTGCCAGCAGCTTAGGAGGGGCCGGGGAGCAGTTCTTC. It translates to CASSLGGAGEQFF. The chain has TRBV7-9 and TRBJ2-1; the D call may be TRBD1 or TRBD2 (5 bases each). CDR3 size: 13 residues. CDR1 and CDR2 (germline): SEHNR, FQNEAQ (reference sequence). The germline V and J ends were trimmed by 1 base and 10 bases, with 11 bases remaining between them.

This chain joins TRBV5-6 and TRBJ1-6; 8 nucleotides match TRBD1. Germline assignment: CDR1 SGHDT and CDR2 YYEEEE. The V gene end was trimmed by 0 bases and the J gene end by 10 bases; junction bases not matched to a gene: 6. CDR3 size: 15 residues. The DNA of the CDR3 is TGTGCCAGCAGCTTGGTCACAGGGGGGAGATCACCCCTCCACTTT. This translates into CASSLVTGGRSPLHF. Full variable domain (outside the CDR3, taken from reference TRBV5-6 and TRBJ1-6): DAGVTQSPTHLIKTRGQQVTLRCSPKSGHDTVSWYQQALGQGPQFIFQYYEEEERQRGNFPDRFSGHQFPNYSSELNVNALLLGDSALYLCASSLVTGGRSPLHFGNGTRLTVT.

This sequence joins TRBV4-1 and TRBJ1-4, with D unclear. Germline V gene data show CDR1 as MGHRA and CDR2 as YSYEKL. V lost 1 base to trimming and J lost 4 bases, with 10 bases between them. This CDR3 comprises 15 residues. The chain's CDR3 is CASSQVGVGNEKLFF. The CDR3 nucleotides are TGCGCCAGCAGCCAAGTGGGAGTGGGTAATGAAAAACTGTTTTTT.

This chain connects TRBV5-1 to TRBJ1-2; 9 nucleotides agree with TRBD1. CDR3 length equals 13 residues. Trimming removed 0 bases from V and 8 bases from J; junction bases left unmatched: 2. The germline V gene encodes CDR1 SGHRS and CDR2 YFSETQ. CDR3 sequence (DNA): TGCGCCAGCAGCTTGGGACAGGGGGAGGGCTACACCTTC. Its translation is CASSLGQGEGYTF.

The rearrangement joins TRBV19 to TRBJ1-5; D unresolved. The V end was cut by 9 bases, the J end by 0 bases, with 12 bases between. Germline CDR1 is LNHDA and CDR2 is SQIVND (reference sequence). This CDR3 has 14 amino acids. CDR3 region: CASWGPHSNQPQHF. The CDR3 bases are TGTGCCAGCTGGGGTCCACATAGCAATCAGCCCCAGCATTTT.

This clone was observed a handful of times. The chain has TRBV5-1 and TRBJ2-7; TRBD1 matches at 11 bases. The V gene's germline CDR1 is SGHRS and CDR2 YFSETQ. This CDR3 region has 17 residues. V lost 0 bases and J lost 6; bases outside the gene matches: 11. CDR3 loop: CASSLAVGGQGAAEQYF. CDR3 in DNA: TGCGCCAGCAGCTTGGCAGTAGGAGGACAGGGGGCGGCCGAGCAGTACTTC. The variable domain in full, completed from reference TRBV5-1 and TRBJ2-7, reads KAGVTQTPRYLIKTRGQQVTLSCSPISGHRSVSWYQQTPGQGLQFLFEYFSETQRNKGNFPGRFSGRQFSNSRSEMNVSTLELGDSALYLCASSLAVGGQGAAEQYFGPGTRLTVT.

CDR3 in amino acids: CASWTLGNYGYTF. For the CDR3, the DNA is TGTGCCTCCTGGACCCTGGGGAACTATGGCTACACCTTC. J is TRBJ1-2 and V is TRBV30; D not resolved. CDR1 and CDR2 (germline): GTSNPN, SVGIG (reference sequence). The CDR3 contains 13 residues. Between the trimmed V and J ends, which lost 7 bases and 2 bases, there was a span of 14 bases.

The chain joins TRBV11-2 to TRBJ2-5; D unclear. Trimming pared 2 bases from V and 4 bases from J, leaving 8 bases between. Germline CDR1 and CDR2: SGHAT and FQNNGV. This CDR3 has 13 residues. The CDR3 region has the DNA TGTGCCAGCAGCTTAACCGGGTCAGAGACCCAGTACTTC. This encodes CASSLTGSETQYF.

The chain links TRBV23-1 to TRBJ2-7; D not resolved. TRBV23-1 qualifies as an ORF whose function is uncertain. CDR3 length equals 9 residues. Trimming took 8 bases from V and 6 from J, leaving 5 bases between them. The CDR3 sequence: CASLGEQYF. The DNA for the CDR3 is TGCGCCAGCTTAGGCGAGCAGTACTTC.

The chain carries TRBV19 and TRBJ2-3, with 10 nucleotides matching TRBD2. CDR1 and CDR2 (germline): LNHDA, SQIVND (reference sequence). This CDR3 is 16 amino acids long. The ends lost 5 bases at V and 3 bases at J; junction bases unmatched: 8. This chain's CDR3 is CASSPRLAGITDTQYF. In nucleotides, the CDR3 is TGTGCCAGTAGTCCTAGACTAGCGGGTATAACAGATACGCAGTATTTT.

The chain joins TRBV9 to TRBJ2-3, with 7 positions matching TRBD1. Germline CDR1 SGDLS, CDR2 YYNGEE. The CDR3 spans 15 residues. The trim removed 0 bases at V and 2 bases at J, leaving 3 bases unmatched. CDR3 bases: TGTGCCAGCAGCGTAGGACAGGGCCTCACAGATACGCAGTATTTT. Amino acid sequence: CASSVGQGLTDTQYF.

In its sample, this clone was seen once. CDR3 in amino acids: CASSPISGSSDTQYF. The CDR3 DNA follows: TGTGCCAGCTCACCAATTTCGGGTAGCTCCGATACGCAGTATTTT. The chain employs TRBV18 and TRBJ2-3; D gene unclear. V lost 2 bases, J lost 6 bases, and 15 bases lay in between. This CDR3 region has 15 residues. CDR1 is KGHSH and CDR2 is LQKENI in the germline V gene. Filled out from reference TRBV18 and TRBJ2-3, the complete variable domain reads NAGVMQNPRHLVRRRGQEARLRCSPMKGHSHVYWYRQLPEEGLKFMVYLQKENIIDESGMPKERFSAEFPKEGPSILRIQQVVRGDSAAYFCASSPISGSSDTQYFGPGTRLTVL.

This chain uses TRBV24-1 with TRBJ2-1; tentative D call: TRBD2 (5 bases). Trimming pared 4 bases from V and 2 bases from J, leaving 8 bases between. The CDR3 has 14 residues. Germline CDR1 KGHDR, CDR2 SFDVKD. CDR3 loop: CATSDPGTYNEQFF. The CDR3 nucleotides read TGTGCCACCAGTGACCCCGGGACCTACAATGAGCAGTTCTTC.

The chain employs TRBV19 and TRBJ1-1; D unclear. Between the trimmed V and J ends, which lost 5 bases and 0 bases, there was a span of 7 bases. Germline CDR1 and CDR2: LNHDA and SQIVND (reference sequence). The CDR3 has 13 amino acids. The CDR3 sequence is CASSPYMNTEAFF. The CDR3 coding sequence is TGTGCCAGTAGTCCGTACATGAACACTGAAGCTTTCTTT.

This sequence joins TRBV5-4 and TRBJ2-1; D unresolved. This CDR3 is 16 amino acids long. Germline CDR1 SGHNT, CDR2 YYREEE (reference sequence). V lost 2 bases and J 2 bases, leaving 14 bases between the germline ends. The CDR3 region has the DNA TGTGCCAGCAGCTTTGGGTCTCCCCTACCCTACAATGAGCAGTTCTTC. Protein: CASSFGSPLPYNEQFF.